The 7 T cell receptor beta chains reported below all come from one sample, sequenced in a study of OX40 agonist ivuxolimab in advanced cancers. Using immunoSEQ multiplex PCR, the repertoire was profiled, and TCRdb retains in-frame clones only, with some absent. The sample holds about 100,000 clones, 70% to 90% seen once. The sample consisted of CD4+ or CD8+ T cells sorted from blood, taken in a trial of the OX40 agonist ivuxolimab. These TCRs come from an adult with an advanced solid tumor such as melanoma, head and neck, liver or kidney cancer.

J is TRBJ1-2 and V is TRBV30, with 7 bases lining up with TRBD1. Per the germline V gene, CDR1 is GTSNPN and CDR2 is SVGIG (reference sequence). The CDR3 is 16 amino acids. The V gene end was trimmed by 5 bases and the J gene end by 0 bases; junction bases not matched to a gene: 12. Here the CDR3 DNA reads TGTGCCTGGCAGTCACTGGGGACAGTAGCTAACTATGGCTACACCTTC. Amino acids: CAWQSLGTVANYGYTF.

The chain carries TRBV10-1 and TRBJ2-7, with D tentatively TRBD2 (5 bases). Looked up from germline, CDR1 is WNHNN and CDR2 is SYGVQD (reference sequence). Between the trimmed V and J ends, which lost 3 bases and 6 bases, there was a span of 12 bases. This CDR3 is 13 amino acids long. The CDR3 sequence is CASSEEGYLEQYF. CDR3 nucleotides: TGCGCCAGCAGTGAAGAGGGTTACCTCGAGCAGTACTTC.

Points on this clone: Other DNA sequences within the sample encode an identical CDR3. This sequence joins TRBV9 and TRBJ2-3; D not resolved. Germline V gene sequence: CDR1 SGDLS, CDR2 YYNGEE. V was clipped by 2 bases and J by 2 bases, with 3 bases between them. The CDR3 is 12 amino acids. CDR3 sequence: CASSVNTDTQYF. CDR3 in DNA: TGTGCCAGCAGCGTGAACACAGATACGCAGTATTTT.

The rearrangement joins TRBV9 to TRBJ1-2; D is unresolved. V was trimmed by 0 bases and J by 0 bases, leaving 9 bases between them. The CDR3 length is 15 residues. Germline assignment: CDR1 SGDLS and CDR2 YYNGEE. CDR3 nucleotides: TGTGCCAGCAGCGTAGGGGCAGTACCTAACTATGGCTACACCTTC. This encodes CASSVGAVPNYGYTF.

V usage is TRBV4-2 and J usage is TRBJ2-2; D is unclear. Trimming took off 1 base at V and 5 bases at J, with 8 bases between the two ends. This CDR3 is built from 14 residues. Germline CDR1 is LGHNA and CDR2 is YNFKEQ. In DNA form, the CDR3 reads TGTGCCAGCAGCCAAGGAGTGGGGACCGGGGAGCTGTTTTTT. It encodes CASSQGVGTGELFF.

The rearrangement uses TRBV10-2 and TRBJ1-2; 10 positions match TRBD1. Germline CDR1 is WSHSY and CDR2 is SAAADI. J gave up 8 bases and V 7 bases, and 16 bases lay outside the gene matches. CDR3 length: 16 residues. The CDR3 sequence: CASTLGGQGSLQGYTF. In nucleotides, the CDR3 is TGCGCCAGCACACTAGGGGGACAGGGGTCACTTCAAGGCTACACCTTC.

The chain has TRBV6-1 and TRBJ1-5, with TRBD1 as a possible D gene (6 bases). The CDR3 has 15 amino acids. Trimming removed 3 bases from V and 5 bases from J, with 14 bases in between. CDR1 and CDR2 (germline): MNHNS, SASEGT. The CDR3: CASSEGAPIDQPQHF. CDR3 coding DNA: TGTGCCAGCAGTGAGGGGGCACCAATAGATCAGCCCCAGCATTTT.